The present T cell receptor beta chain was sequenced within a study of type 1 and type 2 diabetes patients. The study, taken as a whole, reports: Some HECs seen only in T1D might also appear in more T2D or control samples.

Other autoimmune diseases and infections within the past four weeks excluded donors. Ten milliliters of peripheral blood were drawn from each donor. The PCR template was genomic DNA. Amplification of the beta chain CDR3 used 30 forward and 13 reverse multiplex primers. TCRdb passed the multiplex PCR reads through MiXCR, listing each CDR3 protein once. The table has a few hundred thousand distinct CDR3 sequences, roughly 50% seen once. This clonotype was found a few times. Antigen unknown. V lost 2 bases and J lost 2, with 13 bases in between. Germline values: CDR1 SGHTA, CDR2 FQGNSA. The CDR3 spans 15 residues.

The receptor was isolated from a man aged 18-30 years with type 2 diabetes. Sequenced material: peripheral blood mononuclear cells (PBMCs). V gene TRBV7-2 combines with J gene TRBJ2-7; D not certain. The CDR3 DNA reads as TGTGCCAGCAGCTTACCGCAGAACAATACCTACGAGCAGTACTTC. It yields the protein CASSLPQNNTYEQYF.